The clone carrying this T cell receptor (beta chain) was seen only a few times. This sample is part of a study of blood T cells in healthy people across ages. This CDR3 has 16 amino acids. Trimming shortened V by 4 bases and J by 8 bases, and 21 bases separated the two germline ends. Per germline, CDR1 LGHDT and CDR2 YNNKEL (reference sequence). With a J-beta primer mix and a sample-barcoded 5' primer, a second PCR ran about 7 to 11 cycles. MiXCR, run by TCRdb on the 5' RACE reads, gives a single entry per CDR3 protein. The table records more than 900,000 distinct CDR3 sequences, 25% to 35% of them present only once. These same records also appear under a second study, on T cells of mothers and their children. That work adds: Over 8.5 million reads per mother and roughly 3 million per child were obtained. The study found slightly higher but non-significant overlap in related versus unrelated mother-child pairs.

This sequence joins TRBV3-1 and TRBJ2-1, with D tentatively TRBD2 (5 bases). The sample comprised blood. The TCR comes from a middle-aged woman in good health. This CDR3 reads CASSRALWVAWDEQFF. The CDR3 coding sequence is TGTGCCAGCAGCCGGGCGCTGTGGGTAGCGTGGGATGAGCAGTTCTTC.